This section outlines one TCR beta chain sequence together with its context. The data derive from a study of T-cell memory formation after mild COVID-19. TCRdb reprocessed the 5' RACE reads with MiXCR, giving one entry per CDR3 protein. Found here are a few hundred thousand distinct CDR3 sequences, approximately 25% of them singletons; the top ten hold around 9%. The junction had 10 bases not matched to a gene; V was cut back by 5 bases and J by 10 bases. Looked up from germline, CDR1 is LGHDT and CDR2 is YNNKEL (reference sequence). The CDR3 consists of 13 residues. The chain couples TRBV3-1 to TRBJ1-2, with 7 positions matching TRBD1. This receptor was obtained from an adult woman who had mild COVID-19 (a few samples of this study predate the infection). Cell type and time point are not known. Sequencing used PBMCs or a T cell subset sorted from them (not recorded which). CDR3 residues: CASSTQDRPLYTF. The CDR3 bases are TGTGCCAGCAGCACTCAGGACAGGCCGCTCTACACCTTC.